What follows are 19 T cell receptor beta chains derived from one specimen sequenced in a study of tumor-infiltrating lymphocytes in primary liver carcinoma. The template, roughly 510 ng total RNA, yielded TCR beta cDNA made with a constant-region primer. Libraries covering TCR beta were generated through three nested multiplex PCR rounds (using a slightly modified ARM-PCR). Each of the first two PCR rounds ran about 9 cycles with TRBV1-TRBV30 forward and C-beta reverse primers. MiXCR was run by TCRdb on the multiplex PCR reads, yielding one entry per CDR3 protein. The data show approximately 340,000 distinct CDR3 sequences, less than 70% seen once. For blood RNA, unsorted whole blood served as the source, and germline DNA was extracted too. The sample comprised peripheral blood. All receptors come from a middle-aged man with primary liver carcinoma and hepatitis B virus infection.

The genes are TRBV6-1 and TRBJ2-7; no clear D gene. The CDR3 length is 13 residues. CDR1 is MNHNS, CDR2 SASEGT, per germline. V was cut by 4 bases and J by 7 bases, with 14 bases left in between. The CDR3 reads CASSAEPRKEQYF. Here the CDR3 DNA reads TGTGCCAGCAGTGCCGAGCCACGTAAGGAGCAGTACTTC.

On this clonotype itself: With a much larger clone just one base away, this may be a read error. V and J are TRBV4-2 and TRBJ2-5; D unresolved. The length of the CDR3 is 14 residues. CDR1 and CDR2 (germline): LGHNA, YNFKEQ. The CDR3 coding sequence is TGTGCCAGCAGCCAAGGCGGATTCCAAGATACCCAGTACTTC. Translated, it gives CASSQGGFQDTQYF.

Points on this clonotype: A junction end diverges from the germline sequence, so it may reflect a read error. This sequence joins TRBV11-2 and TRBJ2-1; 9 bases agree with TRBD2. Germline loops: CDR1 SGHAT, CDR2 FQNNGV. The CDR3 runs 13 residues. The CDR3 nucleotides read TGTGCCAGCAGCCTTGGACTAGCGAAAGAGCAGTTTTTC. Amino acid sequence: CASSLGLAKEQFF. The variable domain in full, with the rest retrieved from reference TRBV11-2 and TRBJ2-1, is EAGVAQSPRYKIIEKRQSVAFWCNPISGHATLYWYQQILGQGPKLLIQFQNNGVVDDSQLPKDRFSAERLKGVDSTLKIQPAKLEDSAVYLCASSLGLAKEQFFGPGTRLTVL.

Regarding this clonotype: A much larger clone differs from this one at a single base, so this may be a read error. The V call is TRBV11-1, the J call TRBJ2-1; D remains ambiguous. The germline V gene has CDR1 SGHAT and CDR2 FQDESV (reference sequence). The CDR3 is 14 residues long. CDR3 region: CTSSSGPANNEQLF. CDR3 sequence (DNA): TGTACCAGCAGCTCTGGGCCGGCAAACAATGAGCAGCTCTTC.

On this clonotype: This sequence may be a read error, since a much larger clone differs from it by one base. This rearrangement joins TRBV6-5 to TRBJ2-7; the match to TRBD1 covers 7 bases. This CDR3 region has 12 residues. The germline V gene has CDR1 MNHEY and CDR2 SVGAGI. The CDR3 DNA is TGTGCCGGCAGTTCGACAGGGTCCGAGCAGTACTTC. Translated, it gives CAGSSTGSEQYF.

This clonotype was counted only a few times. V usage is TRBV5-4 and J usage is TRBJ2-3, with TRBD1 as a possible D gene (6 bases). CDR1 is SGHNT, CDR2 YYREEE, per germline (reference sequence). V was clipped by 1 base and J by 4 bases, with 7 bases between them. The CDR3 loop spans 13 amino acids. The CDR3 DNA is TGTGCCAGCAGCTTGCAGGGGTCAGATACGCAGTATTTT. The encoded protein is CASSLQGSDTQYF.

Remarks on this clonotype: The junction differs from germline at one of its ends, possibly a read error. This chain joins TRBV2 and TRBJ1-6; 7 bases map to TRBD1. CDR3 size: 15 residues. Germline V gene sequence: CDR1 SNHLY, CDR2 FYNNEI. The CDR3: CASTEGGQHTSPIHF. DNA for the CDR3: TGTGCCAGTACCGAGGGGGGACAGCATACATCACCCATCCACTTT.

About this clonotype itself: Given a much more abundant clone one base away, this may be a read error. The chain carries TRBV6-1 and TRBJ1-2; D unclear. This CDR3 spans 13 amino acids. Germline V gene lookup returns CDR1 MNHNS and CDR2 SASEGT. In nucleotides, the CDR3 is TGTGCCAACAGTGAAACACCCTCTGGCGGCTACACCTTC. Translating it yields CANSETPSGGYTF.

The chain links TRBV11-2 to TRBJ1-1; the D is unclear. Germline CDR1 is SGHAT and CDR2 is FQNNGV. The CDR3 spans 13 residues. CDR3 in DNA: TGTATCGGCAGCTTAAAGAGGAACACTGAAGCTTTCTTT. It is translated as CIGSLKRNTEAFF.

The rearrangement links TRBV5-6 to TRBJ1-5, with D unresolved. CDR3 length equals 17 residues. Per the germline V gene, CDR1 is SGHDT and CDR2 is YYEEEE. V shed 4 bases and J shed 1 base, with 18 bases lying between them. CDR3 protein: CASSNTRARGSNQPQHF. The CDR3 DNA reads TGTGCCAGCAGCAATACCCGGGCTCGAGGGAGCAATCAGCCCCAGCATTTT.

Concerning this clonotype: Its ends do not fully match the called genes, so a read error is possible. The CDR3 nucleotides are TGTGCCAGTAGCTTAAGAGCGAACACCGGGGAGCCGTTTTTT. Residues: CASSLRANTGEPFF. The chain has TRBV11-1 and TRBJ2-2; possibly TRBD2 for D (5 bases). Germline CDR1 and CDR2: SGHAT and FQDESV (reference sequence). CDR3 length equals 14 residues.

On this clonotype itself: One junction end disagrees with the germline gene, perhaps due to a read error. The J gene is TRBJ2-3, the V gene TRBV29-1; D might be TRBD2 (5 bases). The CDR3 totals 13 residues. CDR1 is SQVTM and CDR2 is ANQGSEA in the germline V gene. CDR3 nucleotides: TGCATCGTTGCGGGCAGGAACACGGATACGCAGTATTTT. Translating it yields CIVAGRNTDTQYF.

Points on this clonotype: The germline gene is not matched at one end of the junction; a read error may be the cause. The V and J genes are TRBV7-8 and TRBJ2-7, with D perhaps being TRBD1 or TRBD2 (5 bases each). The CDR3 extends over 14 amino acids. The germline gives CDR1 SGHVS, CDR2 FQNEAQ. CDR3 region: CASSSRGASYERYF. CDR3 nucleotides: TGTGCCAGCAGCTCAAGAGGGGCGAGCTACGAGCGGTACTTC.

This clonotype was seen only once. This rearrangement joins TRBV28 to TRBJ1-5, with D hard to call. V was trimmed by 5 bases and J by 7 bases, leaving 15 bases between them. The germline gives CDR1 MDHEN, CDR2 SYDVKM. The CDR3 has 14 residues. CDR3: CASSKEEGLQPQHF. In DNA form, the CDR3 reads TGTGCCAGCAGTAAGGAGGAGGGCCTGCAGCCCCAGCATTTT.

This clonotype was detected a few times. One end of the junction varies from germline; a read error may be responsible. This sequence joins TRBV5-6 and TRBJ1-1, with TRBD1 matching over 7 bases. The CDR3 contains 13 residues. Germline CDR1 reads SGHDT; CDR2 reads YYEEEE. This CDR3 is CASSADRNTEASF. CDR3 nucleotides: TGTGCCAGCAGCGCGGACAGGAACACTGAAGCTTCCTTT. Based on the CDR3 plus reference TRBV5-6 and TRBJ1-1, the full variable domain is DAGVTQSPTHLIKTRGQQVTLRCSPKSGHDTVSWYQQALGQGPQFIFQYYEEEERQRGNFPDRFSGHQFPNYSSELNVNALLLGDSALYLCASSADRNTEASFGQGTRLTVV.

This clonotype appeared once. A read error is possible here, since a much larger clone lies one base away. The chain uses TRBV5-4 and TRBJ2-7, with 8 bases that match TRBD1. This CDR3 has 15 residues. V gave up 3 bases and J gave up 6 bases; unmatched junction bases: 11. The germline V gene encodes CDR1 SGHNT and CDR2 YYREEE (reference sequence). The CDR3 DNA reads TGTGCCAGCAGCTCGACAGGGGTGTTGGTAGGCGAGCAGTACTTC. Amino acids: CASSSTGVLVGEQYF.

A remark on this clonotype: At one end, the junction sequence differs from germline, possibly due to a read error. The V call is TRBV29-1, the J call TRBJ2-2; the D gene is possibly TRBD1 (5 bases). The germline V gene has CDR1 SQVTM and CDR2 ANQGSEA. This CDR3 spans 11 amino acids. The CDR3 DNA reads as TGCAGCGTTTCCAGCACTGGGGCGCTGTTTTTT. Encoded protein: CSVSSTGALFF.

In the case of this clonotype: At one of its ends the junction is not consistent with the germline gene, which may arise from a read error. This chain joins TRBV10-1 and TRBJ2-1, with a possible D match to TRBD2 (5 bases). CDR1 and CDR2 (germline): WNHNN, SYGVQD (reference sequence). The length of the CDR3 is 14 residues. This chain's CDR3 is CVTSRDTSNNEQFF. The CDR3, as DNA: TGCGTCACCTCCCGGGATACCTCCAACAATGAGCAGTTCTTC.

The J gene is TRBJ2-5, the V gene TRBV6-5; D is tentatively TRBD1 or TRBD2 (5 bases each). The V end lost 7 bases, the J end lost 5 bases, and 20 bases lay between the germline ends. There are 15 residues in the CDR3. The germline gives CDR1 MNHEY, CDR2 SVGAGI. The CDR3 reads CASTSDKGPGETQYF. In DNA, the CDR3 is TGTGCCAGCACCTCCGATAAGGGACCGGGGGAGACCCAGTACTTC.